The 6 T cell receptor beta chains reported below all come from one sample, sequenced in a study of T cells after somatic rescue of genetic block. Clones were read by immunoSEQ multiplex PCR, and TCRdb kept only the in-frame ones, dropping some. The repertoire holds approximately 67,000 clones, with roughly 94% as singletons. Sequenced input: peripheral blood mononuclear cells (PBMCs). The receptor source for this set is a man aged 40-49 years.

The rearrangement links TRBV2 to TRBJ1-2; D unresolved. With 5 bases removed from V and 4 bases from J, the gap between germline ends came to 8 bases. Germline CDR1 reads SNHLY; CDR2 reads FYNNEI. The CDR3 runs 12 residues. CDR3: CASSLYGYGYTF. The CDR3 DNA is TGTGCCAGCAGTCTGTACGGCTATGGCTACACCTTC. Together with reference TRBV2 and TRBJ1-2, the CDR3 gives the full variable domain: EPEVTQTPSHQVTQMGQEVILRCVPISNHLYFYWYRQILGQKVEFLVSFYNNEISEKSEIFDDQFSVERPDGSNFTLKIRSTKLEDSAMYFCASSLYGYGYTFGSGTRLTVV.

The V call is TRBV11-2, the J call TRBJ2-7; TRBD2 agrees at 7 bases. The CDR3 extends over 14 amino acids. Germline CDR1 and CDR2: SGHAT and FQNNGV. The ends lost 8 bases at V and 5 bases at J; junction bases unmatched: 12. The CDR3 DNA follows: TGTGCCAGCGTCGGATTACGCGGGAGCAACGAGCAGTACTTC. Protein product: CASVGLRGSNEQYF. The entire variable domain, with the rest obtained from reference TRBV11-2 and TRBJ2-7, is as follows: EAGVAQSPRYKIIEKRQSVAFWCNPISGHATLYWYQQILGQGPKLLIQFQNNGVVDDSQLPKDRFSAERLKGVDSTLKIQPAKLEDSAVYLCASVGLRGSNEQYFGPGTRLTVT.

The CDR3 DNA sequence: TGCGCCAGCAGCTTCGCCGACTCCTACGAGCAGTACTTC. Protein product: CASSFADSYEQYF. The chain employs TRBV5-1 and TRBJ2-7; D is ambiguous. Trimming pared 2 bases from V and 0 bases from J, leaving 6 bases between. Germline CDR1 and CDR2: SGHRS and YFSETQ. The CDR3 consists of 13 residues.

This clone was observed a single time. The chain has TRBV5-1 and TRBJ2-1; D ambiguous. Trimming removed 1 base at V and 10 bases at J, with 6 bases between. The CDR3 contains 11 residues. Germline lookup yields CDR1 SGHRS and CDR2 YFSETQ. CDR3 loop: CASSLLWEQFF. DNA of the CDR3: TGCGCCAGCAGCTTGTTGTGGGAGCAGTTCTTC.

The rearrangement joins TRBV7-9 to TRBJ1-1, with TRBD1 matching over 7 bases. Looked up from germline, CDR1 is SEHNR and CDR2 is FQNEAQ (reference sequence). CDR3 size: 15 residues. With 3 bases clipped from V and 3 bases from J, the junction kept 7 bases outside the gene matches. The CDR3 is CASSFIQGRYTEAFF. The CDR3 DNA sequence: TGTGCCAGCAGCTTCATACAGGGGAGGTACACTGAAGCTTTCTTT.

This clone has just one count. The rearrangement uses TRBV7-7 and TRBJ2-1; the match to TRBD1 covers 8 bases. This CDR3 region has 16 residues. V gave up 5 bases and J gave up 2 bases; unmatched junction bases: 8. Germline lookup yields CDR1 SSHAT and CDR2 FNYEAQ (reference sequence). In DNA, the CDR3 is TGTGCCAGCAGCGCTACACCGGGACAGGCCTACAATGAGCAGTTCTTC. It encodes CASSATPGQAYNEQFF.